The entry below describes one TCR beta chain. Its target is not known. Produced via immunoSEQ multiplex PCR; TCRdb's table is partial and in-frame only. The sample has 2 million to 2.5 million clones; 85% to 95% are singletons. The data originate from a study of shared clonotypes between healthy human individuals. The CDR3 has 13 amino acids. Trimming left V 1 base short and J 4 bases short, with 10 bases between. The germline CDR1 and CDR2 sequences are SQVTM and ANQGSEA. Study outcomes and limitations: Among four donors, approximately 4.6% of naive CD4 clonotypes were found in common.

The material sequenced was naive CD4+ T cells sorted from blood. Subset reported: CD45RA+ positively selected. This clonotype originated in a man between 18 and 29 years old in good health. This chain links TRBV29-1 with TRBJ2-5, with D possibly being TRBD1 (5 bases). The CDR3 DNA reads TGCAGCGTTGAAGCCCAGGGCGGAGAGACCCAGTACTTC. Protein product: CSVEAQGGETQYF.